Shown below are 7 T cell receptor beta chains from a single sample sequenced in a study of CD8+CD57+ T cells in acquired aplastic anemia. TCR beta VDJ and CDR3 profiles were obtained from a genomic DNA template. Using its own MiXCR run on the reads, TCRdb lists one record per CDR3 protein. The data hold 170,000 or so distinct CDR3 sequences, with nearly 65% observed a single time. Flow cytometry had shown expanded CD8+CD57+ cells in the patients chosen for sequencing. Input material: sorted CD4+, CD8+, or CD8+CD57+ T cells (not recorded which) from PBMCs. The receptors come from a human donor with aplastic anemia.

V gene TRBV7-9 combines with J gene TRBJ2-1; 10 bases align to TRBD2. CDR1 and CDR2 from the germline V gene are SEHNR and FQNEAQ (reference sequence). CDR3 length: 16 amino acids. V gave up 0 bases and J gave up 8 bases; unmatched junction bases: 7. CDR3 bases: TGTGCCAGCAGCTTAGCTTCTAGCGGGGGACTGCATGAGCAGTTCTTC. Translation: CASSLASSGGLHEQFF.

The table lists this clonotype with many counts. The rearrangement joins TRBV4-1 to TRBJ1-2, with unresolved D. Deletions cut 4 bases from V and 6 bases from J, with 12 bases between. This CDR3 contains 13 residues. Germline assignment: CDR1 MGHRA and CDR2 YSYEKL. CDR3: CASSPRERDGYTF. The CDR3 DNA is TGCGCCAGCAGCCCCCGGGAAAGGGATGGCTACACCTTC.

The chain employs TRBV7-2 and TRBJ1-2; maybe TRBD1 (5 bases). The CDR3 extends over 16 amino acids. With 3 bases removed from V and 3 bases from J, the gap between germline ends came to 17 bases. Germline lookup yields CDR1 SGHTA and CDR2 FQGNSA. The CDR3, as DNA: TGTGCCAGCAGCTTTGGTCAGGGCAGGGAGGACTATGGCTACACCTTC. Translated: CASSFGQGREDYGYTF.

CDR3: CASSPPVRYEQYF. The CDR3 DNA reads TGTGCCAGCAGCCCCCCCGTGCGGTACGAGCAGTACTTC. The V gene is TRBV7-2, the J gene TRBJ2-7; D uncertain. V lost 5 bases and J 4 bases, leaving 12 bases between the germline ends. Looked up from germline, CDR1 is SGHTA and CDR2 is FQGNSA. The CDR3 contains 13 residues.

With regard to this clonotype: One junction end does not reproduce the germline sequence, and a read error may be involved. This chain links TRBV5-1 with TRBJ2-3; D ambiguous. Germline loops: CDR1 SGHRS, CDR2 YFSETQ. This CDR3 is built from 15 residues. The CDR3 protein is CTSSLVGRYTDTQYF. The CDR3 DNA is TGCACCAGCAGCTTGGTTGGGCGGTACACAGATACGCAGTATTTT.

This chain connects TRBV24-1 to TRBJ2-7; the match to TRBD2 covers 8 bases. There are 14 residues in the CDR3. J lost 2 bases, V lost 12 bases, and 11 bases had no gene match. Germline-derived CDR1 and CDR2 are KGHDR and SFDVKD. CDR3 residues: CARAGGGETYEQYF. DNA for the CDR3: TGTGCCCGGGCGGGGGGAGGGGAGACCTACGAGCAGTACTTC.

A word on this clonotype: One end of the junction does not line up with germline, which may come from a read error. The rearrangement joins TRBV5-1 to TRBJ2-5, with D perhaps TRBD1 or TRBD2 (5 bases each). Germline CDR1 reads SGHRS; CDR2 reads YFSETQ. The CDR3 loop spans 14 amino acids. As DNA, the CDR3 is TGTGCCAGCAGCTTAGGTAGCGCAGGGGAGACCCAGTACTTC. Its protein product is CASSLGSAGETQYF.